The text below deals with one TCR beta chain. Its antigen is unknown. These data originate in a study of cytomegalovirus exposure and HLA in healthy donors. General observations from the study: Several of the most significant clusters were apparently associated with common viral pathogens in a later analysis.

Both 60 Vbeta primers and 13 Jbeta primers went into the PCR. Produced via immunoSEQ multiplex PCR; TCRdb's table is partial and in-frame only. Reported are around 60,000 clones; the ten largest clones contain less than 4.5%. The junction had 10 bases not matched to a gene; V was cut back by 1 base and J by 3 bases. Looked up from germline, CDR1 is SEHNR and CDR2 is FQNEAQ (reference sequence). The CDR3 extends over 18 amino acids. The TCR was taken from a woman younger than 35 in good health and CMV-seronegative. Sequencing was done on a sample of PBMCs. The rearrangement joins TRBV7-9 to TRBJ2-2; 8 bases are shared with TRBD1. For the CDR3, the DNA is TGTGCCAGCAGCTTAGTACTGTTGGCAGGGGGCTACACCGGGGAGCTGTTTTTT. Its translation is CASSLVLLAGGYTGELFF.